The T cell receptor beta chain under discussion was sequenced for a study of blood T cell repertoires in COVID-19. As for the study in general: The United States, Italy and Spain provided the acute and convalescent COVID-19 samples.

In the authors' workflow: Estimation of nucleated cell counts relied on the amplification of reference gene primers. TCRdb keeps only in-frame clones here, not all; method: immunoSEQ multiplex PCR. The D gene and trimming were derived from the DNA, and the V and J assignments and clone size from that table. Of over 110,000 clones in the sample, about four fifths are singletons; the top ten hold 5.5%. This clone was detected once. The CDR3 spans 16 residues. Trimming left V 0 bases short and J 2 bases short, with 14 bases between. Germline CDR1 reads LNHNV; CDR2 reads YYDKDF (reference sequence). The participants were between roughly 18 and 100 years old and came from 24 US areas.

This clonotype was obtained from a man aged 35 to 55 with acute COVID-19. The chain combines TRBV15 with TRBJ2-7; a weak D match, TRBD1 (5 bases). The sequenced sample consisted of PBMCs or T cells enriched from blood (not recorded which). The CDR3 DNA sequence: TGTGCCACCAGCAGAGATCGCAGGGAACTGGCCTACGAGCAGTACTTC. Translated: CATSRDRRELAYEQYF.